This TCR beta chain was recovered during a study of technical replicates of blood from a few donors. Profiled with immunoSEQ multiplex PCR; TCRdb holds only in-frame clones, not every one. The sample has approximately 74,000 clones; 80% to 90% are singletons. The CDR3 loop spans 17 amino acids. V shed 0 bases, J shed 5 bases, and the junction held 10 bases outside the gene matches. CDR1 and CDR2 from the germline V gene are LNHNV and YYDKDF (reference sequence). The sample comprised PBMCs. This chain uses TRBV15 with TRBJ1-5, with 7 bases identical to TRBD1. This clonotype originated in a human donor in good health. Some clones in this sample may be carry-over from other donors' samples. The CDR3 DNA sequence: TGTGCCACCAGCAGAGATTCCGGGACAGAGCCCCATCAGCCCCAGCATTTT. This translates into CATSRDSGTEPHQPQHF.